These 17 T cell receptor beta chains came from one sample sequenced in a study of T cell responses to AZD1222 COVID-19 vaccine. Sequenced by immunoSEQ multiplex PCR; TCRdb stores in-frame clones only, minus some. Altogether approximately 150,000 clones are present, about 95% being singletons, with the ten largest covering roughly 1.2%. The sample consisted of peripheral blood, taken on day 0 of AZD1222 vaccination. All receptors derive from an adult in good health.

The chain is built from TRBV28 and TRBJ1-5; no firm D call. The CDR3 sequence is 14 residues long. V lost 5 bases to trimming and J lost 4 bases, with 12 bases between them. Germline V gene lookup returns CDR1 MDHEN and CDR2 SYDVKM. CDR3: CASSLGLGNQPQHF. For the CDR3, the DNA is TGTGCCAGCAGTCTAGGGCTTGGGAATCAGCCCCAGCATTTT.

This chain links TRBV19 with TRBJ2-1, with D maybe TRBD1 (6 bases). V lost 6 bases and J lost 4, with 10 bases in between. CDR3 length: 13 amino acids. Germline lookup yields CDR1 LNHDA and CDR2 SQIVND (reference sequence). The CDR3 is CASSRGGYNEQFF. CDR3 nucleotides: TGTGCCAGTAGCAGAGGGGGTTACAATGAGCAGTTCTTC.

This sequence joins TRBV4-1 and TRBJ2-7; D might be TRBD1 (6 bases). The CDR3 runs 13 residues. Per germline, CDR1 MGHRA and CDR2 YSYEKL. V gave up 4 bases and J gave up 3 bases, with 10 bases separating them. CDR3 nucleotides: TGCGCCAGCAGCCTAGGCAGGGGCTACGAGCAGTACGTC. It yields the protein CASSLGRGYEQYV.

The chain has TRBV6-5 and TRBJ1-6; no clear D gene. Germline lookup yields CDR1 MNHEY and CDR2 SVGAGI. V lost 3 bases to trimming and J lost 10 bases, with 4 bases between them. CDR3 size: 11 residues. The CDR3 protein is CASSYTSPLHF. CDR3 in DNA: TGTGCCAGCAGTTATACCTCACCCCTCCACTTT.

A remark on this clone: The junction and the germline gene differ at one end; a read error may be behind it. The same CDR3 is also encoded by other DNA sequences in this sample. The gene calls are TRBV18 and TRBJ2-3; D call uncertain. Germline lookup yields CDR1 KGHSH and CDR2 LQKENI. The CDR3 sequence is 12 residues long. The CDR3 reads CASSPPGDTQYF. In nucleotides, the CDR3 is TGTGCCAGCTCGCCACCGGGAGATACGCAGTATTTT.

CDR3 sequence: CATSYGGRNTIYF. The CDR3 DNA reads TGTGCCACCAGCTATGGAGGGAGAAACACCATATATTTT. This sequence joins TRBV15 and TRBJ1-3; D remains ambiguous. Germline values: CDR1 LNHNV, CDR2 YYDKDF (reference sequence). This CDR3 is 13 amino acids long. The V end was cut by 5 bases, the J end by 5 bases, with 10 bases between.

J is TRBJ1-1 and V is TRBV9; no clear D gene. CDR3 size: 16 residues. Germline-derived CDR1 and CDR2 are SGDLS and YYNGEE. Trimming pared 0 bases from V and 3 bases from J, leaving 15 bases between. In DNA, the CDR3 is TGTGCCAGCAGCGTAGCGGGGTCGCCGAGTTACACTGAAGCTTTCTTT. Protein: CASSVAGSPSYTEAFF.

The chain couples TRBV27 to TRBJ2-3; D possibly corresponds to TRBD2 (5 bases). Germline CDR1 MNHEY, CDR2 SMNVEV (reference sequence). Trimming stripped 0 bases from V and 0 bases from J, with 10 bases between. This CDR3 spans 16 amino acids. This chain's CDR3 is CASSLSRGLSTDTQYF. In DNA form, the CDR3 reads TGTGCCAGCAGTTTATCGCGCGGACTTAGCACAGATACGCAGTATTTT.

The chain employs TRBV7-2 and TRBJ1-2; D uncertain. V lost 1 base, J lost 8 bases, and 5 bases lay in between. This CDR3 is built from 11 residues. CDR1 and CDR2 from the germline V gene are SGHTA and FQGNSA. CDR3 nucleotide sequence: TGTGCCAGCAGCTTAGACGCGGGCTACACCTTC. Translated, it gives CASSLDAGYTF.

This chain connects TRBV3-1 (or the pseudogene TRBV3-2) to TRBJ2-1; 7 bases agree with TRBD1. CDR1 is LGHDT and CDR2 is YNNKEL in the germline V gene (reference sequence). CDR3 length: 14 amino acids. V was clipped by 6 bases and J by 8 bases; unmatched bases: 10. The CDR3 is CASSGTVGIDEQFF. CDR3 DNA sequence: TGTGCCAGCAGTGGGACAGTTGGCATTGATGAGCAGTTCTTC.

For the CDR3, the DNA is TGTGCCAGCAGTTATAACACAGATACGCAGTATTTT. Protein product: CASSYNTDTQYF. The V gene is TRBV12-3 or TRBV12-4, the J gene TRBJ2-3; D ambiguous. The germline V and J ends were trimmed by 4 bases and 2 bases, with 4 bases remaining between them. This CDR3 has 12 amino acids.

The chain carries TRBV28 and TRBJ2-1; 8 bases align to TRBD1. V was pared by 3 bases and J by 4 bases, with 5 bases of the junction left unmatched. CDR3 size: 15 residues. Per the germline V gene, CDR1 is MDHEN and CDR2 is SYDVKM. The CDR3 coding sequence is TGTGCCAGCAGTTTTCGACAGGGGCTATACAATGAGCAGTTCTTC. This gives the protein CASSFRQGLYNEQFF.

The chain employs TRBV27 and TRBJ1-6; maybe TRBD1 (6 bases). The CDR3 has 14 residues. Trimming took 5 bases from V and 10 from J, leaving 15 bases between them. CDR1 is MNHEY, CDR2 SMNVEV, per germline (reference sequence). The CDR3 here is CASSGAGGDSPLHF. DNA of the CDR3: TGTGCCAGCAGTGGCGCGGGGGGCGACTCACCCCTCCACTTT.

This chain uses TRBV3-1 (or the pseudogene TRBV3-2) with TRBJ2-1; D ambiguous. This CDR3 contains 15 residues. Trimming shortened V by 0 bases and J by 0 bases, and 6 bases separated the two germline ends. Germline CDR1 and CDR2: LGHDT and YNNKEL (reference sequence). The CDR3 reads CASSQEESSYNEQFF. The CDR3 DNA sequence: TGTGCCAGCAGCCAAGAGGAGAGCTCCTACAATGAGCAGTTCTTC.

In its sample, this clone was seen a few times. V gene TRBV6-4 combines with J gene TRBJ2-3; TRBD2 might be the D (6 bases). CDR1 is MRHNA and CDR2 is SNTAGT in the germline V gene. Trimming pared 5 bases from V and 0 bases from J, leaving 6 bases between. The CDR3 is made up of 13 amino acids. DNA of the CDR3: TGTGCCAGCAGTAGCGGGAGCACAGATACGCAGTATTTT. It yields the protein CASSSGSTDTQYF.

This chain uses TRBV5-1 with TRBJ2-1; 9 nucleotides align to TRBD2. V shed 6 bases and J 5 bases; nucleotides not matched to a gene: 9. Germline CDR1 is SGHRS and CDR2 is YFSETQ. CDR3 length: 15 amino acids. The chain's CDR3 is CASTAGGQKNNEQFF. CDR3 in DNA: TGCGCCAGCACAGCGGGGGGCCAAAAAAACAATGAGCAGTTCTTC.

The chain carries TRBV11-1 and TRBJ2-1, with TRBD2 identical over 10 bases. The length of the CDR3 is 15 residues. Trimming removed 3 bases from V and 7 bases from J; junction bases left unmatched: 6. In germline, CDR1 is SGHAT, CDR2 FQDESV (reference sequence). The CDR3 DNA reads as TGTGCCAGCAGCTTTCTAGCGGGAGCGGGGAATGAGCAGTTCTTC. Its protein is CASSFLAGAGNEQFF.